A selection of T cell receptor beta chains follows, all from one sample in a study of CD4+ T cells in melanoma. Repertoires were generated with immunoSEQ multiplex PCR, while TCRdb's copy carries only in-frame clones and drops some. The sample holds 9,500 or so clones, 55% to 75% seen once. The sequenced sample consisted of cells from a culture (not recorded whether cultured in vitro). The receptor set was obtained from a human donor with melanoma. Each CDR3 is given with its conserved first and last residue. The order of the fields is CDR3 length, J gene, D gene, V gene, clone size, CDR3 DNA, CDR3 protein. D genes are given only for firm matches. The size field is filled for only some rows; it gives once, few, many or a size class.

13 TRBJ1-1 - TRBV11-3 - TGTGCCAGCAGCTTATGGAGTAACACTGAAGCTTTCTTT CASSLWSNTEAFF
13 TRBJ1-1 - TRBV5-1 few TGCGCCAGCAGCCTGGCAGTGAACACTGAAGCTTTCTTT CASSLAVNTEAFF
14 TRBJ1-6 - TRBV5-4 few TGTGCCAGCAGCTTGGATGGGGGCTACTCACCCCTCCACTTT CASSLDGGYSPLHF
16 TRBJ2-3 TRBD2 TRBV7-9 - TGTGCCAGCAGCTTACGGGGGGGCCTGGGTACAGATACGCAGTATTTT CASSLRGGLGTDTQYF
15 TRBJ1-3 TRBD1 TRBV19 - TGTGCCAGTGGCGGACAGGGCCTCTCTGGAAACACCATATATTTT CASGGQGLSGNTIYF
16 TRBJ1-1 - TRBV18 - TGTGCCAGCTCACCAATGGGAACCCCCTGGGGCACTGAAGCTTTCTTT CASSPMGTPWGTEAFF
16 TRBJ1-5 - TRBV21-1 - TGTGCCAGCAGCAACCGCAAGACAGGGGACAATCAGCCCCAGCATTTT CASSNRKTGDNQPQHF
13 TRBJ1-6 - TRBV19 - TGTGCCAGTAATCCACAGAAAAATTCACCCCTCCACTTT CASNPQKNSPLHF
14 TRBJ2-3 - TRBV19 - TGTGCCACCCGCTGGGGTCCCGCACAGGATACGCAGTATTTT CATRWGPAQDTQYF
13 TRBJ1-2 - TRBV7-8 - TGTGCCAGCAGCTTAGTGGCCCTGGGAGGCTACACCTTC CASSLVALGGYTF
10 TRBJ2-7 - TRBV27 medium-sized TGTGCCATCCCCCCGTACGAGCAGTACTTC CAIPPYEQYF
15 TRBJ2-3 - TRBV9 - TGTGCCAGCAGCTCCCGGGCAGACATCACAGATACGCAGTATTTT CASSSRADITDTQYF
15 TRBJ1-1 TRBD1 TRBV2 - TGTGCCAGCAGTCAACAGGGGGCCAGGAGCACTGAAGCTTTCTTT CASSQQGARSTEAFF
16 TRBJ2-7 TRBD2 TRBV7-8 - TGTGCCAGCAGCTCTAGCGGGGGGTACTACTCCTACGAGCAGTACTTC CASSSSGGYYSYEQYF
15 TRBJ2-6 - TRBV6-5 - TGTGCCAGCAGCTACGACGCTACTGGGGCCAACGTCCTGACTTTC CASSYDATGANVLTF
15 TRBJ1-5 - TRBV7-3 - TGTGCCAGCAGCTTAGTGAGGGGGACGAATCAGCCCCAGCATTTT CASSLVRGTNQPQHF
19 TRBJ2-2 TRBD1 TRBV4-1 - TGCGCCAGCAGCCAAAAGACCGGGACAGTCGACCCGCGGACCGGGGAGCTGTTTTTT CASSQKTGTVDPRTGELFF
18 TRBJ2-2 TRBD2 TRBV11-2 - TGTGCCAGCACCCAACGCGGAGGCGGGGGGGTCCAGGGCGGGGAGCTGTTTTTT CASTQRGGGGVQGGELFF
13 TRBJ2-5 TRBD1 TRBV19 few TGTGCCAGTAAGGACAGGTCCAAAGAGACCCAGTACTTC CASKDRSKETQYF
16 TRBJ2-2 TRBD2 TRBV5-1 - TGCGCCAGCAGCTTGGTTCCTCTAGCGGGGACCGGGGAGCTGTTTTTT CASSLVPLAGTGELFF
14 TRBJ2-7 - TRBV5-4 once TGTGCCAGCAGCGCTCCGGGCATGTCCTACGAGCAGTACTTC CASSAPGMSYEQYF
14 TRBJ2-5 - TRBV7-9 medium-sized TGTGCCAGCAGCACCGGGGGTTCTGGGGAGACCCAGTACTTC CASSTGGSGETQYF
17 TRBJ1-3 - TRBV5-4 - TGTGCCAGCAGTTTCGGCGGGGGCAAGGCCTCTGGAAACACCATATATTTT CASSFGGGKASGNTIYF
19 TRBJ2-5 - TRBV10-2 - - CASSPSVRGGREFEETQYF
16 TRBJ2-3 - TRBV5-1 once TGCGCCAGCAGGCGGGGGCAGGGGGATCGAACGGATACGCAGTATTTT CASRRGQGDRTDTQYF
13 TRBJ2-7 - TRBV7-8 - TGTGCCAGCAGCTCCGGCCCTAACTACGAGCAGTACTTC CASSSGPNYEQYF
15 TRBJ1-6 TRBD1 TRBV5-5 - TGTGCCAGCAGCTTGCGCCAGGGGGACAATTCACCCCTCCACTTT CASSLRQGDNSPLHF
15 TRBJ2-3 - TRBV6-1 - TGTGCCAGCAGTCCGGGGGACCAGGGGGGCGATACGCAGTATTTT CASSPGDQGGDTQYF
18 TRBJ2-3 - TRBV14 - TGTGCCAGCAGCCAAGGGGGACACTGGCGAGCGGGCACAGATACGCAGTATTTT CASSQGGHWRAGTDTQYF
17 TRBJ2-1 TRBD2 TRBV4-1 - TGCGCCAGCAGCCAAGGACCTCTCGGGGGGGCGTACAATGAGCAGTTCTTC CASSQGPLGGAYNEQFF
14 TRBJ1-2 - TRBV14 - TGTGCCAGCAGCCAAGATTACACTATTTATGGCTACACCTTC CASSQDYTIYGYTF
16 TRBJ2-2 TRBD2 TRBV9 - TGTGCCAGCAGCGTCTTCAGCGGGGCAGGGACCGGGGAGCTGTTTTTT CASSVFSGAGTGELFF
17 TRBJ2-1 - TRBV19 - TGTGCCAGTAGTGTCCGACCTCTAGCGAACTCCTACAATGAGCAGTTCTTC CASSVRPLANSYNEQFF
12 TRBJ2-5 - TRBV12-5 - TGTGCTAGTGGTTTGGTAGAAGAGACCCAGTACTTC CASGLVEETQYF
13 TRBJ1-2 - TRBV7-9 - TGTGCCAGCAGCTTATCCCCCAGGATTGGCTACACCTTC CASSLSPRIGYTF
16 TRBJ2-3 TRBD1 TRBV7-2 - TGTGCCAGCAGCTTAGCCCGGGACAGAATCACAGATACGCAGTATTTT CASSLARDRITDTQYF
16 TRBJ2-3 TRBD1 TRBV6-1 - TGTGCCAGCAGTGATCCGGGACAGGCCAACACAGATACGCAGTATTTT CASSDPGQANTDTQYF
14 TRBJ2-5 - TRBV27 - TGTGCCAGCAGCCTGCAGCCGCGGCCGGAGACCCAGTACTTC CASSLQPRPETQYF
17 TRBJ1-2 - TRBV18 few TGTGCCAGCTCACCTGTATTACGAGGACAACCGTCCTATGGCTACACCTTC CASSPVLRGQPSYGYTF
14 TRBJ1-6 - TRBV2 - TGTGCCAGCAGTAGTTCCCTTTTGAGGTCACCCCTCCACTTT CASSSSLLRSPLHF
11 TRBJ2-1 - TRBV6-6 - TGTGCCAGCACCGCTAACAATGAGCAGTTCTTC CASTANNEQFF
14 TRBJ1-3 - TRBV6-1 - TGTGCCAGCCTTCGCGGGGGCTCTGGAAACACCATATATTTT CASLRGGSGNTIYF
18 TRBJ1-4 - TRBV2 - TGTGCCAGCAGTGATCGGCTCCTTTACCTCTCAACTAATGAAAAACTGTTTTTT CASSDRLLYLSTNEKLFF
13 TRBJ1-5 - TRBV6-6 - TGTGCCACCAGAGTTTACACGAATCAGCCCCAGCATTTT CATRVYTNQPQHF
16 TRBJ2-7 - TRBV7-6 - TGTGCCAGCAGCAAAATTTCCGTCGATAGCTCCTACGAGCAGTACTTC CASSKISVDSSYEQYF
12 TRBJ1-2 - TRBV6-5 - TGTGCCAGCAGTGCCCGGTGGGGAGGCTACACCTTC CASSARWGGYTF
16 TRBJ2-7 TRBD2 TRBV4-1 - TGCGCCAGCAGCCAAGGGTTTGGCCTAGCGGGGAGGGTGCAGTACTTC CASSQGFGLAGRVQYF